This entry lists 20 T cell receptor beta chains sequenced from one sample in a study of regulatory T cells in long-lasting Graves disease. Time point indicated: newly diagnosed GD, antithyroid drugs for less than 3 months. Preparation of the TCR library used RNA extracted from PBMCs. CDR3 regions were amplified by Arm-PCR using iRepertoire HTBI primers to build TCR beta libraries. MiXCR, applied by TCRdb to the multiplex PCR reads, yields one record per CDR3 protein. This table holds about 310,000 distinct CDR3 sequences, about 18% found once. Sample: peripheral blood mononuclear cells (PBMCs), taken at new diagnosis, from a patient treated with antithyroid drugs. These receptor sequences come from a female donor with Graves disease.

This clonotype was picked up a small number of times. The chain employs TRBV7-6 and TRBJ2-2; 8 bases map to TRBD2. J lost 0 bases, V lost 1 base, and 1 base had no gene match. Germline V gene lookup returns CDR1 SGHVS and CDR2 FNYEAQ. The CDR3 extends over 16 amino acids. The CDR3 region has the DNA TGTGCCAGCAGCTTAGAACTAGCGGCGAACACCGGGGAGCTGTTTTTT. Amino acids: CASSLELAANTGELFF.

This clonotype came up many times. The gene calls are TRBV24-1 and TRBJ2-1; D not resolved. The CDR3 extends over 17 amino acids. V gave up 3 bases and J gave up 3 bases, with 17 bases separating them. The germline V gene has CDR1 KGHDR and CDR2 SFDVKD. The CDR3 nucleotides are TGTGCCACCAGTGATGGCAGAGCCGTGAACCTCTACAATGAGCAGTTCTTC. This codes for CATSDGRAVNLYNEQFF.

This clonotype was seen repeatedly, ten times or more. This chain joins TRBV9 and TRBJ2-7; no definite D call. Germline V gene sequence: CDR1 SGDLS, CDR2 YYNGEE. This CDR3 is 14 amino acids long. Trimming shortened V by 4 bases and J by 4 bases, and 15 bases separated the two germline ends. The CDR3 sequence is CASSPDLFSYEQYF. Written as DNA, the CDR3 is TGTGCCAGCAGCCCGGACCTATTTTCGTACGAGCAGTACTTC.

This clonotype showed up just a few times. The chain couples TRBV6-5 to TRBJ1-5; a possible D gene is TRBD1 (5 bases). CDR1 is MNHEY, CDR2 SVGAGI, per germline. Trimming pared 0 bases from V and 9 bases from J, leaving 12 bases between. This CDR3 region has 14 residues. The chain's CDR3 is CASSYSGDLGPQHF. Here the CDR3 DNA reads TGTGCCAGCAGTTACTCAGGGGATCTGGGGCCCCAGCATTTT.

The DNA of the CDR3 is TGTGCCAGCAGCCTAGGACTAGCGGGCGTCCTGTTCAATGAGCAGTACTTC. It codes for CASSLGLAGVLFNEQYF. The chain has TRBV6-2 or TRBV6-3 and TRBJ2-4; 11 bases map to TRBD2. After removal of 6 bases from V and 13 bases from J, the junction contained 20 bases not matched to a gene. The CDR3 consists of 17 residues. Germline values: CDR1 MNHEY, CDR2 SVGEGT.

This clonotype was seen more than once but under ten times. The V call is TRBV20-1, the J call TRBJ2-5, with a possible D match to TRBD1 (7 bases). Trimming left V 4 bases short and J 7 bases short, with 19 bases between. CDR1 DFQATT and CDR2 SNEGSKA come from the germline V gene (reference sequence). The CDR3 length is 14 residues. Here the CDR3 DNA reads TGCAGTGCTAAATTCAACAGGGGAGGCGGGACCCAGTACTTC. As protein: CSAKFNRGGGTQYF.

This clonotype was observed at least ten times. CDR3 protein: CASSLEPGQNTGELFF. In nucleotides, the CDR3 is TGTGCCAGCAGCTTAGAACCGGGGCAAAACACCGGGGAGCTGTTTTTT. The rearrangement uses TRBV11-2 and TRBJ2-2; D possibly uses TRBD1 or TRBD2 (5 bases each). Per the germline V gene, CDR1 is SGHAT and CDR2 is FQNNGV. This CDR3 has 16 residues. Trimming took 0 bases from V and 2 from J, leaving 10 bases between them.

The CDR3 reads CASSALPGLAGEGVNTGELFF. The CDR3 DNA sequence: TGTGCCAGCAGCGCCCTGCCGGGACTAGCGGGAGAGGGGGTTAACACCGGGGAGCTGTTTTTT. The gene calls are TRBV4-2 and TRBJ2-2; 14 positions match TRBD2. Trimming cost V 5 bases and J 2 bases; bases outside gene matches: 16. CDR1 and CDR2 from the germline V gene are LGHNA and YNFKEQ. CDR3 size: 21 residues.

This clonotype was observed at least ten times. The rearrangement joins TRBV3-1 to TRBJ2-1, with 7 positions matching TRBD2. The CDR3 loop spans 17 amino acids. The V gene end was trimmed by 1 base and the J gene end by 0 bases; junction bases not matched to a gene: 6. Germline CDR1 reads LGHDT; CDR2 reads YNNKEL (reference sequence). As DNA, the CDR3 is TGTGCCAGCAGCCAAGGGGCGTCGGGGGGCTCCTACAATGAGCAGTTCTTC. Protein: CASSQGASGGSYNEQFF.

This clonotype was picked up many times. The chain combines TRBV10-1 with TRBJ2-2, with 7 bases that match TRBD2. The CDR3 has 17 residues. V dropped 1 base and J dropped 0; count of bases not matched to a gene: 5. The V gene's germline CDR1 is WNHNN and CDR2 SYGVQD (reference sequence). As DNA, the CDR3 is TGCGCCAGCAGTGAGTTCAGCGGGATAACGAACACCGGGGAGCTGTTTTTT. Amino acid sequence: CASSEFSGITNTGELFF.

In this sample, this clonotype turned up a few times. This rearrangement joins TRBV9 to TRBJ2-6; no clear D gene. This CDR3 comprises 15 residues. Germline loops: CDR1 SGDLS, CDR2 YYNGEE. V lost 4 bases and J lost 1, with 9 bases in between. CDR3 sequence: CASSQSISGANVLTF. CDR3 coding DNA: TGTGCCAGCAGCCAATCTATTTCTGGGGCCAACGTCCTGACTTTC.

This clonotype was counted many times. The chain recombines TRBV24-1 with TRBJ2-2, with TRBD2 as a possible D gene (5 bases). The ends were cut back, 12 bases at V and 7 bases at J, with 23 bases in the middle. This CDR3 contains 15 residues. The germline gives CDR1 KGHDR, CDR2 SFDVKD. CDR3 in DNA: TGTGCCGCGAAGGCGAGGAGGTTAATTAGCGGGGAGCTGTTTTTT. Protein: CAAKARRLISGELFF.

The J gene is TRBJ2-1, the V gene TRBV7-9; no definite D call. The CDR3 consists of 13 residues. V was trimmed by 5 bases and J by 7 bases, leaving 12 bases between them. CDR1 and CDR2 (germline): SEHNR, FQNEAQ (reference sequence). Written as DNA, the CDR3 is TGTGCCAGCAGCCTACCGCTTTATAATGAGCAGTTCTTC. Translated, it gives CASSLPLYNEQFF.

In its sample, this clonotype was seen many times. The V call is TRBV18, the J call TRBJ1-5; TRBD1 agrees at 9 bases. CDR1 and CDR2 from the germline V gene are KGHSH and LQKENI. The CDR3 runs to 14 residues. Unmatched junction bases numbered 6, after V lost 8 bases and J lost 4 bases. CDR3 sequence (DNA): TGTGCCAGCAGTTCCGGGACAGGGAATCAGCCCCAGCATTTT. Amino acid sequence: CASSSGTGNQPQHF.

This clonotype was recorded many times. The chain employs TRBV28 and TRBJ2-3; D uncertain. The germline V and J ends were trimmed by 4 bases and 6 bases, with 11 bases remaining between them. CDR1 and CDR2 from the germline V gene are MDHEN and SYDVKM. CDR3 length: 13 residues. CDR3 sequence: CASSSLVVDTQYF. CDR3 coding DNA: TGTGCCAGCAGTTCCCTGGTGGTCGATACGCAGTATTTT.

This clonotype was seen ten or more times. The chain carries TRBV28 and TRBJ2-1, with D hard to call. Trimming pared 6 bases from V and 0 bases from J, leaving 12 bases between. This CDR3 has 15 amino acids. Germline assignment: CDR1 MDHEN and CDR2 SYDVKM. This CDR3 is CASSWEPSSYNEQFF. DNA for the CDR3: TGTGCCAGCAGCTGGGAACCTAGCTCCTACAATGAGCAGTTCTTC. The whole variable domain, filled in from reference TRBV28 and TRBJ2-1, reads DVKVTQSSRYLVKRTGEKVFLECVQDMDHENMFWYRQDPGLGLRLIYFSYDVKMKEKGDIPEGYSVSREKKERFSLILESASTNQTSMYLCASSWEPSSYNEQFFGPGTRLTVL.

The gene calls are TRBV20-1 and TRBJ1-3; D might be TRBD1 (5 bases). V lost 6 bases to trimming and J lost 0 bases, with 9 bases between them. This CDR3 region has 13 residues. Germline-derived CDR1 and CDR2 are DFQATT and SNEGSKA (reference sequence). The CDR3, as DNA: TGCAGTGCGGCAGACAGCTCTGGAAACACCATATATTTT. As protein: CSAADSSGNTIYF.

The rearrangement uses TRBV27 and TRBJ2-3, with 7 positions matching TRBD2. The J segment lost 5 bases and the V segment lost 6 bases, leaving 8 bases of the junction unmatched. CDR1 is MNHEY, CDR2 SMNVEV, per germline (reference sequence). The CDR3 runs 14 residues. The CDR3 spells CASSLAVQEDTQYF. In DNA form, the CDR3 reads TGTGCCAGCAGCCTAGCGGTACAGGAAGATACGCAGTATTTT.

This clonotype was observed a handful of times. The J gene is TRBJ1-5, the V gene TRBV7-3, with a possible D match to TRBD1 (5 bases). Germline assignment: CDR1 SGHTA and CDR2 FQGTGA. Trimming pared 5 bases from V and 6 bases from J, leaving 14 bases between. The CDR3 length is 14 residues. The CDR3 nucleotides read TGTGCCAGCAGCCCGTCCGGGGCGGGTCAGCCCCAGCATTTT. Its protein product is CASSPSGAGQPQHF.

The chain combines TRBV30 with TRBJ2-7; tentatively, D is TRBD1 or TRBD2 (5 bases each). Germline-derived CDR1 and CDR2 are GTSNPN and SVGIG (reference sequence). The CDR3 has 16 residues. Between the trimmed V and J ends, which lost 2 bases and 5 bases, there was a span of 22 bases. The CDR3 DNA reads TGTGCCTGGAGTCCCCAAGGGACGGATATTCTCGACGAGCAGTACTTC. This sequence encodes CAWSPQGTDILDEQYF.